What follows are 28 T cell receptor beta chains derived from one specimen sequenced in a study of OX40 agonist ivuxolimab in advanced cancers. Data came from immunoSEQ multiplex PCR; TCRdb stores just in-frame clones and leaves some out. Here the sample spans 35,000 to 50,000 clones, approximately 85% being singletons. Source: CD4+ or CD8+ T cells sorted from blood, taken in a trial of the OX40 agonist ivuxolimab. The receptors derive from an adult with an advanced solid tumor such as melanoma, head and neck, liver or kidney cancer.

The rearrangement links TRBV2 to TRBJ2-7; D gene unclear. V was pared by 0 bases and J by 3 bases, with 15 bases between. Germline V lookup: CDR1 SNHLY, CDR2 FYNNEI. The CDR3 totals 16 residues. The CDR3, as DNA: TGTGCCAGCAGTGAAGCAGGTGGCAGGACCGACTACGAGCAGTACTTC. As protein: CASSEAGGRTDYEQYF.

The chain has TRBV9 and TRBJ2-7; TRBD1 matches 7 bases. V shed 0 bases and J 6 bases; nucleotides not matched to a gene: 6. The CDR3 consists of 14 residues. Looked up from germline, CDR1 is SGDLS and CDR2 is YYNGEE. The CDR3 region is CASSVGQGVSEQYF. In nucleotides, the CDR3 is TGTGCCAGCAGCGTAGGACAGGGCGTCTCCGAGCAGTACTTC.

The J gene is TRBJ1-1, the V gene TRBV27; no clear D. Germline CDR1 is MNHEY and CDR2 is SMNVEV (reference sequence). V lost 9 bases to trimming and J lost 5 bases, with 16 bases between them. The CDR3 sequence is 13 residues long. This chain's CDR3 is CASPRVGATEAFF. CDR3 coding DNA: TGTGCCAGTCCTAGGGTTGGAGCAACTGAAGCTTTCTTT.

In its sample, this clone was seen a few times. The chain is built from TRBV14 and TRBJ1-6; the match to TRBD1 covers 9 bases. In germline, CDR1 is SGHDN, CDR2 FVKESK. Unmatched junction bases numbered 4, after V lost 3 bases and J lost 10 bases. The CDR3 is made up of 14 amino acids. The CDR3 protein is CASSQDRGRSPLHF. In DNA, the CDR3 is TGTGCCAGCAGCCAGGACAGGGGACGATCACCCCTCCACTTT. Full variable domain (missing parts from reference TRBV14 and TRBJ1-6): EAGVTQFPSHSVIEKGQTVTLRCDPISGHDNLYWYRRVMGKEIKFLLHFVKESKQDESGMPNNRFLAERTGGTYSTLKVQPAELEDSGVYFCASSQDRGRSPLHFGNGTRLTVT.

The V and J genes are TRBV5-1 and TRBJ2-7; possible D gene TRBD2, 5 bases. From germline, CDR1 is SGHRS and CDR2 YFSETQ. The CDR3 is 11 residues long. V was trimmed by 4 bases and J by 5 bases, leaving 7 bases between them. The CDR3 bases are TGCGCCAGCAGCAACGGGGACGAGCAGTACTTC. It yields the protein CASSNGDEQYF.

Concerning this clone: The sample contains more than one DNA sequence encoding this CDR3. The V call is TRBV9, the J call TRBJ1-2; D is perhaps TRBD1 (5 bases). CDR1 is SGDLS and CDR2 is YYNGEE in the germline V gene. The CDR3 runs 14 residues. The V and J ends lost 2 bases and 1 base respectively, with 9 bases between them. The DNA for the CDR3 is TGTGCCAGCAGCGTGGCAGACAGTAACTATGGCTACACCTTC. Amino acids: CASSVADSNYGYTF.

The table lists this clone with a count of one. The chain carries TRBV2 and TRBJ2-7; D is possibly TRBD1 (5 bases). The CDR3 spans 12 residues. The germline CDR1 and CDR2 sequences are SNHLY and FYNNEI. With 1 base removed from V and 6 bases from J, the gap between germline ends came to 7 bases. The CDR3 protein is CASSEEGLEQYV. DNA of the CDR3: TGTGCCAGCAGTGAAGAGGGGCTCGAGCAGTACGTC.

The rearrangement joins TRBV5-4 to TRBJ2-3, with 7 bases aligning to TRBD2. V dropped 0 bases and J dropped 2; count of bases not matched to a gene: 6. This CDR3 spans 16 amino acids. Looked up from germline, CDR1 is SGHNT and CDR2 is YYREEE (reference sequence). Here the CDR3 reads CASSLGGTIHTDTQYF. CDR3 in DNA: TGTGCCAGCAGCTTGGGTGGGACTATCCACACAGATACGCAGTATTTT.

The chain links TRBV18 to TRBJ1-1, with no clear D. This CDR3 is 14 amino acids long. Trimming pared 0 bases from V and 3 bases from J, leaving 8 bases between. Germline lookup yields CDR1 KGHSH and CDR2 LQKENI. The CDR3 coding sequence is TGTGCCAGCTCACCACCAGTCCGGGACACTGAAGCTTTCTTT. Translation gives CASSPPVRDTEAFF.

The chain carries TRBV4-3 and TRBJ1-1; tentatively, D is TRBD1 (5 bases). This CDR3 contains 15 residues. V was trimmed by 4 bases and J by 0 bases, leaving 12 bases between them. Germline CDR1 reads LGHNA; CDR2 reads YSLEER. The chain's CDR3 is CASSREGQLNTEAFF. The CDR3 bases are TGCGCCAGCAGCCGGGAGGGGCAATTGAACACTGAAGCTTTCTTT.

The chain couples TRBV7-2 to TRBJ1-4, with no clear D. The CDR3 runs to 16 residues. The V end lost 1 base, the J end lost 4 bases, and 13 bases lay between the germline ends. Germline V CDR1 and CDR2: SGHTA, FQGNSA. CDR3 nucleotide sequence: TGTGCCAGCAGCTTAGGCCAAGGAAAGGTTAATGAAAAACTGTTTTTT. Its protein is CASSLGQGKVNEKLFF. Supplemented by reference TRBV7-2 and TRBJ1-4, the full variable domain reads GAGVSQSPSNKVTEKGKDVELRCDPISGHTALYWYRQSLGQGLEFLIYFQGNSAPDKSGLPSDRFSAERTGGSVSTLTIQRTQQEDSAVYLCASSLGQGKVNEKLFFGSGTQLSVL.

This chain links TRBV7-9 with TRBJ2-2; D not certain. The V end was cut by 5 bases, the J end by 10 bases, with 17 bases between. The CDR3 is made up of 14 amino acids. Germline V gene lookup returns CDR1 SEHNR and CDR2 FQNEAQ (reference sequence). The DNA for the CDR3 is TGTGCCAGCAGCCCGCCTATGAGCATCCAGGAGCTGTTTTTT. The encoded protein is CASSPPMSIQELFF.

The chain couples TRBV7-9 to TRBJ2-5; D might be TRBD2 (5 bases). The V gene's germline CDR1 is SEHNR and CDR2 FQNEAQ (reference sequence). CDR3 size: 15 residues. V was shortened by 8 bases and J by 5 bases, with 21 bases between the two germline ends. The DNA for the CDR3 is TGTGCCAGCCATCTTCAGGCTCCTAGCTTCGAGACCCAGTACTTC. Translated, it gives CASHLQAPSFETQYF.

The count of this clone is one. This sequence joins TRBV2 and TRBJ2-5, with D possibly TRBD2 on 5 matching bases. The germline V gene encodes CDR1 SNHLY and CDR2 FYNNEI. The CDR3 sequence is 12 residues long. Trimming removed 11 bases at V and 2 bases at J, with 12 bases between. The CDR3 DNA sequence: TGTGCCTACTCCGGGGATCAAGAGACCCAGTACTTC. It specifies CAYSGDQETQYF.

This clone appeared a few times. The rearrangement uses TRBV7-9 and TRBJ1-6; D may be TRBD1 (5 bases). CDR1 is SEHNR and CDR2 is FQNEAQ in the germline V gene (reference sequence). The length of the CDR3 is 14 residues. V lost 5 bases to trimming and J lost 9 bases, with 14 bases between them. The CDR3 reads CASSIGLGGSPLHF. The DNA for the CDR3 is TGTGCCAGCAGCATAGGACTGGGGGGTTCACCCCTCCACTTT.

This chain uses TRBV6-4 with TRBJ2-2, with a weak D call TRBD2 (5 bases). The CDR3 is made up of 13 amino acids. Germline V gene lookup returns CDR1 MRHNA and CDR2 SNTAGT. Trimming pared 8 bases from V and 7 bases from J, leaving 14 bases between. The CDR3 region has the DNA TGTGCCAGCGGGCAGCCGGAGGTCGGGGAGCTGTTTTTT. It encodes CASGQPEVGELFF.

The rearrangement links TRBV7-2 to TRBJ1-4, with TRBD1 matching over 9 bases. The CDR3 is 15 amino acids. Trimming cost V 5 bases and J 7 bases; bases outside gene matches: 8. Germline-derived CDR1 and CDR2 are SGHTA and FQGNSA. The CDR3 sequence: CASSAGTGFTEKLFF. The CDR3, as DNA: TGTGCCAGCAGCGCCGGGACAGGGTTTACTGAAAAACTGTTTTTT.

The rearrangement uses TRBV5-6 and TRBJ2-5; 7 nucleotides align to TRBD1. V was clipped by 1 base and J by 5 bases; unmatched bases: 17. Per the germline V gene, CDR1 is SGHDT and CDR2 is YYEEEE. The CDR3 runs to 18 residues. CDR3 region: CASSLYYLTGAWGETQYF. In DNA, the CDR3 is TGTGCCAGCAGCTTGTATTATCTAACAGGGGCCTGGGGGGAGACCCAGTACTTC.

The V call is TRBV21-1, the J call TRBJ1-5; whether TRBD1, the table's D call, matches the DNA was not checked. TRBV21-1 is classified as a pseudogene. The CDR3 covers 16 residues. CDR3 sequence reads: CASSKDTGEIVRPQHF. The DNA of the CDR3 is TGTGCCAGCAGCAAAGATACAGGGGAAATTGTTCGGCCCCAGCATTTT.

This clone appeared once. The chain carries TRBV9 and TRBJ2-2; tentatively, D is TRBD1 (6 bases). Trimming took off 2 bases at V and 0 bases at J, with 8 bases between the two ends. The CDR3 has 15 residues. Germline CDR1 and CDR2: SGDLS and YYNGEE. The DNA for the CDR3 is TGTGCCAGCAGCGTGAGGACAGCGAACACCGGGGAGCTGTTTTTT. It specifies CASSVRTANTGELFF.

This clone has more than one count but fewer than ten. The genes are TRBV5-1 and TRBJ1-1; D perhaps matches TRBD1 (6 bases). The germline V gene has CDR1 SGHRS and CDR2 YFSETQ. There are 13 residues in the CDR3. V was pared by 0 bases and J by 5 bases, with 8 bases between. As DNA, the CDR3 is TGCGCCAGCAGCTTGGGAGGGGGGACTGAAGCTTTCTTT. Protein: CASSLGGGTEAFF.

V usage is TRBV19 and J usage is TRBJ2-1; unclear D gene. Germline V gives CDR1 LNHDA, CDR2 SQIVND (reference sequence). There are 13 residues in the CDR3. V lost 5 bases and J 7 bases, leaving 12 bases between the germline ends. CDR3 region: CASSRIRGNEQFF. Here the CDR3 DNA reads TGTGCCAGTAGTCGCATCCGTGGGAATGAGCAGTTCTTC.

The rearrangement uses TRBV5-6 and TRBJ2-3; no clear D. Germline CDR1 reads SGHDT; CDR2 reads YYEEEE. The CDR3 covers 11 residues. V was clipped by 2 bases and J by 4 bases, with 2 bases between them. The CDR3 reads CASSFADTQYF. The CDR3 DNA is TGTGCCAGCAGCTTCGCAGATACGCAGTATTTT.

This chain connects TRBV5-4 to TRBJ1-5; D remains ambiguous. The V gene lost 5 bases and the J gene lost 0 bases, with 15 bases spanning the gap. The CDR3 is made up of 16 amino acids. The V gene's germline CDR1 is SGHNT and CDR2 YYREEE (reference sequence). The CDR3 loop is CASSFGPFNSNQPQHF. CDR3 bases: TGTGCCAGCAGTTTCGGTCCCTTTAATAGCAATCAGCCCCAGCATTTT. Full variable domain (outside the CDR3, taken from reference TRBV5-4 and TRBJ1-5): ETGVTQSPTHLIKTRGQQVTLRCSSQSGHNTVSWYQQALGQGPQFIFQYYREEENGRGNFPPRFSGLQFPNYSSELNVNALELDDSALYLCASSFGPFNSNQPQHFGDGTRLSIL.

The J gene is TRBJ2-6, the V gene TRBV9, with 8 nucleotides matching TRBD1. Germline V gene data show CDR1 as SGDLS and CDR2 as YYNGEE. Losses at the gene ends were 5 bases for V and 3 bases for J; bases not matched to a gene: 4. The CDR3 length is 15 residues. CDR3 sequence reads: CASSGTGSGANVLTF. As DNA, the CDR3 is TGTGCCAGCAGTGGGACAGGAAGTGGGGCCAACGTCCTGACTTTC. The full variable domain, completed using reference TRBV9 and TRBJ2-6, is DSGVTQTPKHLITATGQRVTLRCSPRSGDLSVYWYQQSLDQGLQFLIQYYNGEERAKGNILERFSAQQFPDLHSELNLSSLELGDSALYFCASSGTGSGANVLTFGAGSRLTVL.

The J gene is TRBJ2-7, the V gene TRBV7-9; weak D call: TRBD2 (6 bases). The CDR3 extends over 14 amino acids. Trimming removed 3 bases at V and 3 bases at J, with 12 bases between. CDR1 is SEHNR and CDR2 is FQNEAQ in the germline V gene (reference sequence). This CDR3 is CASSLPGLNYEQYF. As DNA, the CDR3 is TGTGCCAGCAGCTTGCCGGGACTGAACTACGAGCAGTACTTC.

The chain combines TRBV18 with TRBJ1-1; D uncertain. CDR1 is KGHSH and CDR2 is LQKENI in the germline V gene. The CDR3 totals 12 residues. The V and J ends lost 5 bases and 0 bases respectively, with 4 bases between them. This chain's CDR3 is CASSDVNTEAFF. Here the CDR3 DNA reads TGTGCCAGCTCAGACGTGAACACTGAAGCTTTCTTT.

V usage is TRBV9 and J usage is TRBJ2-1; TRBD2 matches 11 bases. The ends lost 4 bases at V and 5 bases at J; junction bases unmatched: 5. The CDR3 sequence is 15 residues long. Germline-derived CDR1 and CDR2 are SGDLS and YYNGEE. CDR3 sequence: CASSQRLAGNNEQFF. The CDR3 DNA follows: TGTGCCAGCAGCCAACGACTAGCGGGGAACAATGAGCAGTTCTTC.